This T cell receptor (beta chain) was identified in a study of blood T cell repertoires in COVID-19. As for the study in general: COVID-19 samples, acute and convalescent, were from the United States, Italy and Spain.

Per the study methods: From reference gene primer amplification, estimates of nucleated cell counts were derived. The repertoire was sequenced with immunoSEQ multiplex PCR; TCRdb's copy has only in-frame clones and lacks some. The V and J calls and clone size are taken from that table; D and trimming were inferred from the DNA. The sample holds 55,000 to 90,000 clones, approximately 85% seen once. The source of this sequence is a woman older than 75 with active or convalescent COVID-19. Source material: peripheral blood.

The CDR3 region has the DNA TGTGCCAGCAGCCCCGACAGGTTCGCCTACGAGCAGTACTTC. Translating it yields CASSPDRFAYEQYF. This chain joins TRBV11-1 and TRBJ2-7; D possibly corresponds to TRBD1 (6 bases). The CDR3 contains 14 residues. Germline V gene sequence: CDR1 SGHAT, CDR2 FQDESV (reference sequence). With 5 bases removed from V and 2 bases from J, the gap between germline ends came to 13 bases.